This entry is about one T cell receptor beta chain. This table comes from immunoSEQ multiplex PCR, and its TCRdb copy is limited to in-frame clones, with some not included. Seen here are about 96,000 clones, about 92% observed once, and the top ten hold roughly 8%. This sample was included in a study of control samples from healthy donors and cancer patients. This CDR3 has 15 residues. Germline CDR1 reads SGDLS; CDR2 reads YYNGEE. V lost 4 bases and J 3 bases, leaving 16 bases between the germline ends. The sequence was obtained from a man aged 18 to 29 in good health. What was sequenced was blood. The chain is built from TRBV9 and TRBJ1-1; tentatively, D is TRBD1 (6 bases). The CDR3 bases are TGTGCCAGCAGCCTAAGCTGGGCAGGGGACACTGAAGCTTTCTTT. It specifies CASSLSWAGDTEAFF.